This TCR beta chain was captured by sequencing in a study of identifying expanded T cells in peripheral blood (dated by TCRdb to between 2019 and 2020). A note on the overall study: Four technical replicates, made by sequencing separate aliquots from the same pool of genomic DNA, were compared pairwise. The full study reports these points: Both the number of clones called differentially abundant and the false-positive rate were significantly reduced by the beta-binomial model across all healthy-donor time intervals. The authors expected that biological variance in healthy repertoires might rise further over much longer intervals, such as months to years. Between technical replicates the binomial model flagged roughly 1.1 differentially abundant clones, whereas over about 2 weeks the binomial model flagged about 15 and over about four weeks approximately 18. In all healthy donors, the variance in clone template counts between samples taken 2 to 3 weeks apart rose significantly as total template count increased.

The immunoSEQ Assay, which relies on bias-controlled multiplex PCR amplification of genomic DNA, was used to profile TCRbeta CDR3 regions. The original methods were these. The absolute abundance of each unique TCRbeta CDR3 region was quantified after sequences were collapsed and filtered. Differential abundance was tested with two models: a binomial (Fisher-equivalent) model and a beta-binomial model that adds time-dependent variance fitted from healthy donors. Clones with fewer than 5 combined templates were removed, and differential abundance was called for clones with a Benjamini-Hochberg FDR below 0.01. In the beta-binomial model, variance was expressed as a function of the total template count across the two samples, in the form v = (b*log(k)+a)^2. TCRdb carries this immuneACCESS record with in-frame sequences only. Its versions omit some clonotypes, under half of them owing to an unresolved V gene in the studies checked, with the rest unexplained. V and J calls and clone size come straight from that table; D and trimming were deduced from the DNA. The sample table holds 70,000 to 100,000 clones, of which about 90% were seen once. The ten largest clones capture 5.6% of the sample.

During the collection period, no infections or other immune events were recorded for the healthy donors. Time-dependent variance in a beta-binomial model of T-cell clone differential abundance was calibrated using healthy-donor blood repertoires as a training cohort. The training cohort included some ten healthy donors, of whom 3 were female and 7 were male. The donors were between roughly 29 and 70 years old, with an average age of 43 years. Whole blood, obtained from a commercial supplier, was collected from each healthy donor at three time points spaced approximately 15 days apart. For immunosequencing, genomic DNA was extracted from whole blood that had not been sorted. Notes on this clone: There is no known antigen for this receptor. No qualities accompany the bases; no much larger clone lies one base away.

V drops 5 bases and J drops 4 bases, leaving 21 bases in between. CDR1 is given as SGHNT and CDR2 as YENEEA, both from the germline V gene. The CDR3, cysteine through phenylalanine, is 16 amino acids long. Left in the record is the CDR3 DNA by itself, 48 bases read in frame from the first base. The clonotype was recovered from a person aged 18 to 70 in good health. Sequences were obtained from blood. In this chain, TRBV11-3 is recombined with TRBJ2-7; the D gene is perhaps TRBD2, from 6 matching bases. The nucleotide sequence is given as TGTGCCAGCAGCGAAACACGGGACTGGCCGCGATACGAGCAGTACTTC. Translated, this is CASSETRDWPRYEQYF. The full variable domain, with segments outside the CDR3 supplied by the reference TRBV11-3 and TRBJ2-7 proteins, appears as EAGVVQSPRYKIIEKKQPVAFWCNPISGHNTLYWYLQNLGQGPELLIRYENEEAVDDSQLPKDRFSAERLKGVDSTLKIQPAELGDSAVYLCASSETRDWPRYEQYFGPGTRLTVT.